This TCR beta chain was observed in a study of shared clonotypes between healthy human individuals (dated by TCRdb to about 2020). A note on the overall study: The cohort comprised a couple of women and a few men aged 18 to 49 years. For each donor, three plates each were used for CD4 naive and CD4 memory, two plates were used for CD8 naive, and one plate was used for CD8 memory. To estimate repertoire size and how much clonotypes are shared between individuals, the study performed deep sequencing of blood TCR repertoires from about five healthy adults. Different laboratories and diverse techniques were used to prepare libraries and sequence TCR repertoires, to increase sequencing depth and limit assay-specific biases. Leukapheresis yielded between about 0.85 and 9 billion PBMCs per donor. The research as a whole found: Rarefaction of sorted-subset datasets indicated incomplete sequencing despite the large sequencing depth. Sampling was restricted to blood, and TCR repertoires in tissue are likely to differ from TCR repertoires in blood. Based on pairwise subsampling, the degree of clonotype sharing among donors was expected to be affected by sequencing depth. When a few donors were compared, the shared fraction of clonotypes was 5% to 6.5% for naive CD4, around 3.6% for naive CD8, 2.3% for memory CD4, and 0.35% to 0.5% for memory CD8. Compared with non-shared clonotypes, the clonotypes found in all four sorted-subset donors had higher generation probabilities. The small number of donors limited the genetic and exposure-history diversity represented. Naive subsets generally had larger estimated clonotype richness than memory subsets.

Concerning this clone: Its antigen is still unknown. It has no much larger one-base neighbor in the sample; base qualities were not kept.

Reading the germline V gene gives CDR1 SGHAT and CDR2 FQNNGV. Trimming costs V 5 bases and J 0 bases, and their ends lie 13 bases apart. The cysteine opens and the phenylalanine closes a CDR3 of 16 amino acids. Only the CDR3 DNA stays, 48 bases, in frame from base 1. Using the deep immunoSEQ assay, TCR CDR3 regions were amplified from genomic DNA by multiplex PCR. Extracted genomic DNA from each cell subset was distributed evenly across all wells of several immunoSEQ 96-well plates, and each plate was treated as a replicate. For sorted subsets, approximately 210 ng of genomic DNA, equivalent to about 30,000 T cell genomes, went into each replicate PCR. The purified libraries were quantified using a Qubit 3.0 fluorometer, sized with a Bioanalyzer 2100, and then quantified again using the KAPA Library Quantification kit. A separate single-read 150-cycle Illumina NextSeq 550 flow cell was used to sequence each immunoSEQ 96-well plate. The authors' analysis ran thus. Because the immunoSEQ output included only junctional sequences and no quality scores, the filtering could not be the same as the filtering used for full-length reads. Sequences were annotated with PyIR, a Python wrapper for IgBLAST v1.9, using IMGT germline references to assign V/J genes and CDR3. Reads were filtered out if the reads had weak V/J assignments (E-value above 1e-6), no CDR3, stop codons, out-of-frame junctions, or ambiguous translated residues. A V3J clonotype was defined by an identical inferred V gene, J gene, and CDR3 amino acid sequence. Percentage overlap between repertoires was computed as shared unique clonotypes divided by the size of the smaller repertoire. Three approaches were used to assess repertoire richness: RTK rarefaction, the Chao1 estimator, and Recon v2.1 estimates of unobserved clonotypes. OLGA was used to compute generation probabilities for all TCRbeta clonotypes that the gDNA method yielded from a handful of donors. In TCRdb, the immuneACCESS table is reduced to in-frame sequences with V and J assigned. These tables do not hold every clone; where another copy was compared, an unresolved V gene accounts for under half, and the others remain unexplained. Clone size and V and J calls were adopted from that table, with D and trimming inferred from the DNA. The sample data list hundreds of thousands of clones, and about two thirds of these were observed just once. Approximately 1.8% of the sample lies in the top ten.

Healthy HIV-negative adults with no recently reported acute infections or vaccinations were included as donors. Only Caucasian adults living in Nashville, Tennessee, USA were represented among the donors. CD4+ T cells were enriched through magnetic negative selection, after which naive cells were positively selected on CD45RA and the remaining negative fraction served as the memory subset. After blood collection by leukapheresis, PBMCs were isolated using Ficoll-Histopaque density gradient centrifugation and then cryopreserved in the vapor phase of liquid nitrogen. Analytical flow cytometry was used to check the purity and quantity of each magnetically sorted T cell population. Genomic DNA was isolated from every sorted fraction and measured by UV absorbance on a Nanodrop 2000c.

The V and J segments used are TRBV11-2 and TRBJ1-4; tentative D gene TRBD1, with 5 bases matching. The sample comprised memory CD4+ T cells sorted from blood. The meaning of the sample's cell subset or site label: CD45RA-negative fraction. This TCR was sampled from a woman aged 30 to 39 in good health. The CDR3 reads CASSLGTDATNEKLFF. The DNA sequence reads TGTGCCAGCAGCCTAGGGACGGATGCAACTAATGAAAAACTGTTTTTT.